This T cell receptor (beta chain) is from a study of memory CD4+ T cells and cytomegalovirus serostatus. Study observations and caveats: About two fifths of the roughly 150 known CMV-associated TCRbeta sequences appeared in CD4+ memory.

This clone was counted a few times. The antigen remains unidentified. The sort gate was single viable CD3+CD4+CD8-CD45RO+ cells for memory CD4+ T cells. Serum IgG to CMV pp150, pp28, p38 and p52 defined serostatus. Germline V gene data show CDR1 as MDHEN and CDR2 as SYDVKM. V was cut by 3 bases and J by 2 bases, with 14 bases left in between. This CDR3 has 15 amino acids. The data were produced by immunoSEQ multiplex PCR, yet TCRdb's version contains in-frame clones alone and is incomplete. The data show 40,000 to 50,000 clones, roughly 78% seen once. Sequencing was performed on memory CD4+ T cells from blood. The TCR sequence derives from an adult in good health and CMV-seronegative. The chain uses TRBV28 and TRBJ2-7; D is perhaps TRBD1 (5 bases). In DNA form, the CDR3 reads TGTGCCAGCAGTTTGACGGTTTTCAGGGCCTACGAGCAGTACTTC. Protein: CASSLTVFRAYEQYF.